Listed below are T cell receptor beta chains from one sample, sequenced in a study of blood T cell repertoires in COVID-19. The method was immunoSEQ multiplex PCR; TCRdb's version includes in-frame clones alone and lacks a portion of them. The sample consists of about 60,000 clones, about 90% of them appearing once. The sample was peripheral blood. The receptors here all came from a human donor in a cohort sampled during active COVID-19. CDR3s include the opening cysteine and the closing phenylalanine or tryptophan. Fields, in order: J gene, V gene, clone size, D gene, CDR3 protein, CDR3 DNA. D genes are given only for firm matches. Some rows have no size entry. The others give once, few or many, or a class for an expanded clone.

TRBJ1-5,TRBV30,.,TRBD1,CAWSTGTGVGQPQHF,TGTGCCTGGAGTACCGGGACAGGGGTGGGTCAGCCCCAGCATTTT
TRBJ1-5,TRBV12-3/TRBV12-4,.,.,CASSLNQPQHF,TGTGCCAGCAGCCTCAATCAGCCCCAGCATTTT
TRBJ2-1,TRBV6-4,.,.,CASSDGLSYNEQFF,TGTGCCAGCAGTGACGGGCTTTCCTACAATGAGCAGTTCTTC
TRBJ2-7,TRBV20-1,.,.,CSAGRDYEQYF,TGCAGTGCGGGGCGGGACTACGAGCAGTACTTC
TRBJ2-1,TRBV19,.,.,CASSLAASQYNEQFF,TGTGCCAGTAGCCTCGCGGCTAGCCAATACAATGAGCAGTTCTTC
TRBJ1-5,TRBV4-1,.,TRBD1,CASSQGQGADNQPQHF,TGCGCCAGCAGCCAAGGACAGGGGGCGGACAATCAGCCCCAGCATTTT
TRBJ2-7,TRBV5-4,.,TRBD2,CASSSRDYSYEQYF,TGTGCCAGCAGCTCACGGGACTACTCCTACGAGCAGTACTTC
TRBJ2-1,TRBV28,.,.,CASSRPRGRGYEQFF,TGTGCCAGCAGCCGCCCCAGGGGTAGGGGTTATGAGCAGTTCTTC
TRBJ2-2,TRBV2,.,TRBD2,CASSGGRDTGELFF,TGTGCCAGCAGTGGCGGGAGGGACACCGGGGAGCTGTTTTTT
TRBJ1-3,TRBV28,once,.,CASSPGGVENTIYF,TGTGCCAGCAGCCCGGGAGGGGTGGAAAACACCATATATTTT
TRBJ2-1,TRBV11-3,.,.,CASSLAAASYNEQFF,TGTGCCAGCAGCTTAGCGGCGGCCTCCTACAATGAGCAGTTCTTC
TRBJ1-4,TRBV28,.,.,CASSTTSGGNEKLFF,TGTGCCAGCAGTACTACGTCGGGGGGTAATGAAAAACTGTTTTTT
TRBJ2-7,TRBV7-2,.,TRBD2,CASSPGGSGGYEQYF,TGTGCCAGCAGCCCCGGTGGTAGCGGGGGTTACGAGCAGTACTTC
TRBJ2-7,TRBV18,.,.,CASSPDDTGSYEQYF,TGTGCCAGCTCACCAGATGACACAGGTTCCTACGAGCAGTACTTC